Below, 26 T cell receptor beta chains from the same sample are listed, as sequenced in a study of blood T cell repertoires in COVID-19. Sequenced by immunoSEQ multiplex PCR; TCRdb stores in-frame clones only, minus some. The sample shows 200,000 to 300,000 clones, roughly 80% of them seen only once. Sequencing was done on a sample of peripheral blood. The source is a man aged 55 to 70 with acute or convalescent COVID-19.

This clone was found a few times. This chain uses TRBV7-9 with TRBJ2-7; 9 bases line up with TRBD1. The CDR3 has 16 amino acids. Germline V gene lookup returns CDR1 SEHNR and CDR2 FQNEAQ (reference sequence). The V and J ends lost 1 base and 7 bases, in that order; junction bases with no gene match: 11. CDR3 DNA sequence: TGTGCCAGCAGCTTAGGAGGGACAGGGCAAGCAGGAGAGCAGTACTTC. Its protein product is CASSLGGTGQAGEQYF.

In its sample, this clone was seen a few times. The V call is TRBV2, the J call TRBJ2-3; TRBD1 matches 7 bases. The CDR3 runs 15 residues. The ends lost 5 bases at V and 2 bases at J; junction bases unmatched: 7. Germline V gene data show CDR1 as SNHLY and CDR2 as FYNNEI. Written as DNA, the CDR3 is TGTGCCAGCAGTCGAAAGGGGGCCTTCACAGATACGCAGTATTTT. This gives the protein CASSRKGAFTDTQYF.

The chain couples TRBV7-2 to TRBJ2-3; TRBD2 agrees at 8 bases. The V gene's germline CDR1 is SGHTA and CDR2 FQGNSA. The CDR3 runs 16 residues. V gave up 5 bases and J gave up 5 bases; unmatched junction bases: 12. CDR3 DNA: TGTGCCAGCAGCCCCCTCCTAGCGGGCGGAGGAGATACGCAGTATTTT. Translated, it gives CASSPLLAGGGDTQYF.

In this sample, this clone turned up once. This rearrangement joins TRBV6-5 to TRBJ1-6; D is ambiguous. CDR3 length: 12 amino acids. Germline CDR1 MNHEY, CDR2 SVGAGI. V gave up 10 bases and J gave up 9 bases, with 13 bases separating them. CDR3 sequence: CATRPGGSPLHF. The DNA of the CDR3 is TGTGCCACACGCCCCGGTGGTTCACCCCTCCACTTT.

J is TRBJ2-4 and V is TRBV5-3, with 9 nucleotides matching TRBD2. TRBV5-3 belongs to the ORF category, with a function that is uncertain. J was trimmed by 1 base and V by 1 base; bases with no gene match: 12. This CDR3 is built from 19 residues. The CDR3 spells CARSLRSSGAFWAKNIQYF. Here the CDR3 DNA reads TGTGCCAGAAGCTTGAGGTCTAGCGGGGCATTTTGGGCCAAAAACATTCAGTACTTC.

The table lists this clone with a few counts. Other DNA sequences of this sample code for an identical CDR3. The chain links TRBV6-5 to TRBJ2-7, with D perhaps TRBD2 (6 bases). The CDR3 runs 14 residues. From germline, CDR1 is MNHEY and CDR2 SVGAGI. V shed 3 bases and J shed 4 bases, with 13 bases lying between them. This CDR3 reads CASSYAPSAYEQYF. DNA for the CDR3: TGTGCCAGCAGTTATGCCCCTAGCGCGTACGAGCAGTACTTC.

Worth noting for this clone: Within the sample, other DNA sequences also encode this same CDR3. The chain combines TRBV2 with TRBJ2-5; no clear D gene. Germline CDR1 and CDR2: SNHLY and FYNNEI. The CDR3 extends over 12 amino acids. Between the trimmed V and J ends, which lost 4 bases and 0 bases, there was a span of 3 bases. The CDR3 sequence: CASSGDQETQYF. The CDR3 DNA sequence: TGTGCCAGCAGTGGCGACCAAGAGACCCAGTACTTC.

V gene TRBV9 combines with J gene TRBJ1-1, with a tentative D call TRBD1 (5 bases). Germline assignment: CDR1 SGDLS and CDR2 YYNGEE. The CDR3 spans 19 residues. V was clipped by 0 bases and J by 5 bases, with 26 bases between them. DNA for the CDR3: TGTGCCAGCAGCGTAGCTGCGGGGGGGGGACCTGTAATTTCGACTGAAGCTTTCTTT. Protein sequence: CASSVAAGGGPVISTEAFF.

CDR3 sequence reads: CASSYTAATAEAFF. CDR3 sequence (DNA): TGTGCCAGCAGTTACACAGCGGCAACGGCCGAAGCTTTCTTT. The gene calls are TRBV6-5 and TRBJ1-1, with no clear D. Germline values: CDR1 MNHEY, CDR2 SVGAGI. V was clipped by 2 bases and J by 8 bases, with 15 bases between them. The CDR3 totals 14 residues.

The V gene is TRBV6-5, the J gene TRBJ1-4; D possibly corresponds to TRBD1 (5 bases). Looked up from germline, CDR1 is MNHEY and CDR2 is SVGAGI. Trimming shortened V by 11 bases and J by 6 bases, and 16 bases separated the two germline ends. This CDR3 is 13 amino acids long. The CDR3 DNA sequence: TGTGCCGGAAGAACAGGATTCTATGAAAAACTGTTTTTT. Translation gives CAGRTGFYEKLFF.

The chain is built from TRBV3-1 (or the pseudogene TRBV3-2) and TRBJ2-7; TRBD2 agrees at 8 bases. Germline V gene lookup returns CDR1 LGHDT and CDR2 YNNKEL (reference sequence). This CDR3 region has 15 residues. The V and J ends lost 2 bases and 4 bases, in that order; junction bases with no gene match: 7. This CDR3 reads CASSQLPSGQYEQYF. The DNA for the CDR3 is TGTGCCAGCAGCCAACTTCCTAGCGGGCAGTACGAGCAGTACTTC.

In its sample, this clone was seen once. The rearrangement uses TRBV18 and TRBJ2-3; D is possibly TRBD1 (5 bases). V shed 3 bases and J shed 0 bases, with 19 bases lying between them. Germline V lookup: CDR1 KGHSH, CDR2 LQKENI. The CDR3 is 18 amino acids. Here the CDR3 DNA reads TGTGCCAGCTCACCGCTCGGAAGGGGCGCCTATAGCACAGATACGCAGTATTTT. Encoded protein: CASSPLGRGAYSTDTQYF.

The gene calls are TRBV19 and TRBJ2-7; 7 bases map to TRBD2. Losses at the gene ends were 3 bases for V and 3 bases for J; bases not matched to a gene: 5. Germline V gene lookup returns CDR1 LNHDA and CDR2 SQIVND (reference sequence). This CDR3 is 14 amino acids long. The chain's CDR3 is CASSINGLVYEQYF. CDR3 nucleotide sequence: TGTGCCAGTAGTATCAATGGACTAGTCTACGAGCAGTACTTC.

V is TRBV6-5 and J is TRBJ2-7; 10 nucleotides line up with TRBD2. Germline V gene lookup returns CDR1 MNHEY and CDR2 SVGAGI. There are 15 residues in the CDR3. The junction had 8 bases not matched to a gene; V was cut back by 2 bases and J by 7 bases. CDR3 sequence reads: CASSYDSSGSGEQYF. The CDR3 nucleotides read TGTGCCAGCAGTTACGACTCTAGCGGGAGCGGGGAGCAGTACTTC.

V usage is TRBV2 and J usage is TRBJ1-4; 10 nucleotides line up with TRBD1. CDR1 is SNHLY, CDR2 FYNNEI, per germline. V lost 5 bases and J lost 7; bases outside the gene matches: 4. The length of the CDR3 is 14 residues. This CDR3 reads CASSMTGGSEKLFF. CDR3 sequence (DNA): TGTGCCAGCAGTATGACAGGGGGCAGTGAAAAACTGTTTTTT.

Written as DNA, the CDR3 is TGCGCCAGCAATGGCGGGACCGACGTTGGCTACACCTTC. This codes for CASNGGTDVGYTF. V usage is TRBV5-1 and J usage is TRBJ1-2; possible D gene TRBD1, 5 bases. Germline CDR1 reads SGHRS; CDR2 reads YFSETQ. The CDR3 has 13 amino acids. Trimming took off 6 bases at V and 7 bases at J, with 16 bases between the two ends.

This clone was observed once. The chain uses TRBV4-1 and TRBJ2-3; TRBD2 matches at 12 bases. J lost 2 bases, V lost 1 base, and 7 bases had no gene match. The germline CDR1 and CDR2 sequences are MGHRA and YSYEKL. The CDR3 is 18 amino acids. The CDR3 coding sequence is TGCGCCAGCAGCCAAGTGGAGACTAGCGGGAGTTCCACAGATACGCAGTATTTT. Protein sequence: CASSQVETSGSSTDTQYF.

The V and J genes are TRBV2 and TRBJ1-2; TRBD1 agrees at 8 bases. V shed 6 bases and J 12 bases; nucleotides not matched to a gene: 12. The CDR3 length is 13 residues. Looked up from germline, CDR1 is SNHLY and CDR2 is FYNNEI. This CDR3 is CASRSDREADHTF. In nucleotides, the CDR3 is TGTGCCAGCAGGTCGGACAGGGAGGCAGATCACACCTTC.

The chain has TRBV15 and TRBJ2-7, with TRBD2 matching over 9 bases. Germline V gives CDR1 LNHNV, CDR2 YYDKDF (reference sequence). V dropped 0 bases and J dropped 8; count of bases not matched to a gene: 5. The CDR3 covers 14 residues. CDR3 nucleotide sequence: TGTGCCACCAGCAGAGACGGTAGCGGGAGACAGCAGTACTTC. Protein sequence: CATSRDGSGRQQYF.

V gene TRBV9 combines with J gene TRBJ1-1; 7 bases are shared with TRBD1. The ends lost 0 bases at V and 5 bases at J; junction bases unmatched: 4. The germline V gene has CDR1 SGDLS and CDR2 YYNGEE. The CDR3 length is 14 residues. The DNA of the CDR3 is TGTGCCAGCAGCGTAGGTCAGGGGGGAACTGAAGCTTTCTTT. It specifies CASSVGQGGTEAFF. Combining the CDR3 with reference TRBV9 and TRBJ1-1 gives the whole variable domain DSGVTQTPKHLITATGQRVTLRCSPRSGDLSVYWYQQSLDQGLQFLIQYYNGEERAKGNILERFSAQQFPDLHSELNLSSLELGDSALYFCASSVGQGGTEAFFGQGTRLTVV.

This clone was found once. The CDR3 nucleotides are TGCGCCAGCAGCCAAGGCGGGGGGGGGACCTACGAGCAGTACTTC. Translating gives CASSQGGGGTYEQYF. This rearrangement joins TRBV4-1 to TRBJ2-7; TRBD2 agrees at 9 bases. This CDR3 spans 15 amino acids. Germline V gene lookup returns CDR1 MGHRA and CDR2 YSYEKL. The junction had 3 bases not matched to a gene; V was cut back by 1 base and J by 2 bases.

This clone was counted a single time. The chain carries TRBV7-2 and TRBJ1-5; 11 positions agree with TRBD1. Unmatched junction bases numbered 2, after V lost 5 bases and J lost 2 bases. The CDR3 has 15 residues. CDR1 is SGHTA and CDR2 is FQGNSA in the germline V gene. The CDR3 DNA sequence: TGTGCCAGCAGCGGACAGGGGGCGGGCAATCAGCCCCAGCATTTT. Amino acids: CASSGQGAGNQPQHF. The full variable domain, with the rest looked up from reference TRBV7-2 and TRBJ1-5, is GAGVSQSPSNKVTEKGKDVELRCDPISGHTALYWYRQSLGQGLEFLIYFQGNSAPDKSGLPSDRFSAERTGGSVSTLTIQRTQQEDSAVYLCASSGQGAGNQPQHFGDGTRLSIL.

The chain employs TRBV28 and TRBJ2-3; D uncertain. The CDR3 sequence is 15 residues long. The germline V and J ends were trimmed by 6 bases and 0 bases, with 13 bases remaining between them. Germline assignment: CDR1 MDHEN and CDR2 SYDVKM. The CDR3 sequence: CASSFTPGSTDTQYF. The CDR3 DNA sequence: TGTGCCAGCAGCTTCACCCCCGGGAGCACAGATACGCAGTATTTT.

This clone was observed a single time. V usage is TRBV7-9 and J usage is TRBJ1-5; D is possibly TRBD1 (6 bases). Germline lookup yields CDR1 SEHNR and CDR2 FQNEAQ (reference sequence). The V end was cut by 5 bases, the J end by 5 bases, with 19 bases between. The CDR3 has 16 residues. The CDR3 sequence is CASSPRGQGNYQPQHF. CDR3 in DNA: TGTGCCAGCAGCCCCCGAGGCCAGGGGAACTATCAGCCCCAGCATTTT.

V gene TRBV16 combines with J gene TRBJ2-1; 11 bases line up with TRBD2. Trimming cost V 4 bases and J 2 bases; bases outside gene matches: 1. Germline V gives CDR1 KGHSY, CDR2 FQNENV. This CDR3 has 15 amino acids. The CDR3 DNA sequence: TGTGCCAGCAGCCGACTAGCGGGACCCTACAATGAGCAGTTCTTC. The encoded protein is CASSRLAGPYNEQFF.

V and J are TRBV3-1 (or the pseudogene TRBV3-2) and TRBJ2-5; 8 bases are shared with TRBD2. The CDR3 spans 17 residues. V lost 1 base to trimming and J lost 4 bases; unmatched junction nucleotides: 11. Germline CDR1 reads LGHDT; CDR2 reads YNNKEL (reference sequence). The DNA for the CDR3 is TGTGCCAGCAGCCAAGGGAGCGCGGGTACTAGCGGAGAGACCCAGTACTTC. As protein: CASSQGSAGTSGETQYF.